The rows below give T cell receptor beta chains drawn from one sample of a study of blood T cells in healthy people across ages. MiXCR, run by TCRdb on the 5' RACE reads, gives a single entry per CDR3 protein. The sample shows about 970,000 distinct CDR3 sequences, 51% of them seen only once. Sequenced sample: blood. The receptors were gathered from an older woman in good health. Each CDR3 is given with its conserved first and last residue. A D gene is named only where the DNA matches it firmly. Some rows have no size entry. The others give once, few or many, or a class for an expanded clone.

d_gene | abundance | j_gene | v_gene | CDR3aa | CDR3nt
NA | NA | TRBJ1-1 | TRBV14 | CASSPIRNTEAFF | TGTGCCAGCAGCCCGATCCGGAACACTGAAGCTTTCTTT
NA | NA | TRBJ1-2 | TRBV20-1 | CSANAGDYGYTF | TGCAGTGCTAATGCAGGGGACTATGGCTACACCTTC
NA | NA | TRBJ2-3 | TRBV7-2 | CASRGSSTDTQYF | TGTGCCAGCAGAGGGTCTAGCACAGATACGCAGTATTTT
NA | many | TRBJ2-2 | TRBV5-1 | CASSRESGELFF | TGCGCCAGCAGCCGGGAGTCCGGGGAGCTGTTTTTT
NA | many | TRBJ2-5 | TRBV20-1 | CSARGAGYQTQYF | TGCAGTGCTAGAGGGGCAGGGTATCAGACCCAGTACTTC
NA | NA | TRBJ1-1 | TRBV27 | CASSKNRMNTEAFF | TGTGCCAGCAGTAAGAACAGGATGAACACTGAAGCTTTCTTT
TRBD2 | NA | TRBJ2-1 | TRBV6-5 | CASSYPALLAGGREEQFF | TGTGCCAGCAGTTACCCTGCCTTGCTAGCGGGAGGGCGGGAGGAGCAGTTCTTC
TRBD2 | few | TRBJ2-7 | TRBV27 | CASSLSSGRAQDEQYF | TGTGCCAGCAGTCTCTCTAGCGGGAGGGCTCAGGACGAGCAGTACTTC
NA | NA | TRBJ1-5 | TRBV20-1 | CSARDSGGLSNQPQHF | TGCAGTGCTAGAGATTCGGGGGGGCTTTCCAATCAGCCCCAGCATTTT
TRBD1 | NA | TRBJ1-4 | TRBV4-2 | CASSEPDRAGATNEKLFF | TGTGCCAGCAGCGAACCCGACAGGGCCGGAGCAACTAATGAAAAACTGTTTTTT
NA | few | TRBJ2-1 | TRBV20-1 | CSAQPGIRIGEQFF | TGCAGTGCTCAACCCGGGATCCGCATCGGTGAGCAGTTCTTC
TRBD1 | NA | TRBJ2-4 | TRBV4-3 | CASSQDIPGRGRSNIQYF | TGCGCCAGCAGCCAAGATATCCCGGGCAGGGGGCGTTCAAACATTCAGTACTTC
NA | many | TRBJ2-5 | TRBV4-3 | CASSQEDQETQYF | TGCGCCAGCAGCCAAGAGGACCAAGAGACCCAGTACTTC
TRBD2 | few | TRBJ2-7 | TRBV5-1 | CASSFGLARGRAQYEQYF | TGCGCCAGCAGCTTCGGACTAGCACGCGGGAGGGCCCAGTACGAGCAGTACTTC
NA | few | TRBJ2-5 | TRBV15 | CATSRELLAGNEQYF | TGTGCCACCAGCAGAGAACTTTTGGCGGGCAATGAGCAGTACTTC
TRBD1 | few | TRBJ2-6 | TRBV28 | CASRTPGQGSSGANVLTF | TGTGCCAGCAGGACCCCGGGACAGGGATCCTCTGGGGCCAACGTCCTGACTTTC
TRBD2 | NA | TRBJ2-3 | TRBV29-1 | CSVGGTNTDTQYF | TGCAGCGTTGGGGGGACTAACACAGATACGCAGTATTTT
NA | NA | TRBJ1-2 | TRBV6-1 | CATDDRGNYGYTF | TGTGCCACCGATGACCGCGGTAACTATGGCTACACCTTC
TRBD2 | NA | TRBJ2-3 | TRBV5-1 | CASSFPSRLAAATDTQYF | TGCGCCAGCAGCTTCCCAAGTCGACTAGCGGCCGCCACAGATACGCAGTATTTT
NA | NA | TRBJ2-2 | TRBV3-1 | CASRSGSGGTGELFF | TGTGCCAGCAGATCAGGGTCCGGGGGCACCGGGGAGCTGTTTTTT
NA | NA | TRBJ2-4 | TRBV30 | CAWSVGGSSGIQYF | TGTGCCTGGAGTGTAGGCGGATCGTCAGGCATTCAGTACTTC
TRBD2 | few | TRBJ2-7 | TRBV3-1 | CASSPRSSGIGEQYF | TGTGCCAGCAGCCCCCGGTCTAGCGGGATAGGCGAGCAGTACTTC
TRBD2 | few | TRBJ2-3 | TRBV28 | CASSLQAGGPVTQYF | TGTGCCAGCAGTTTACAGGCGGGAGGGCCGGTTACGCAGTATTTT
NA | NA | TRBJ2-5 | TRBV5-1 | CASSLTWTKETQYF | TGCGCCAGCAGCCTGACTTGGACCAAAGAGACCCAGTACTTC
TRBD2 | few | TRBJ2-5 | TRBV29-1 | CSVTSTSVYQETQYF | TGCAGCGTGACCTCGACTAGCGTGTACCAAGAGACCCAGTACTTC
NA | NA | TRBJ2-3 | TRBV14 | CASSKTRGPDTQYF | TGTGCCAGCAGCAAAACCAGGGGCCCAGATACGCAGTATTTT
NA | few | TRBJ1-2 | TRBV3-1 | CASRDGHGGYTF | TGTGCCAGCAGAGACGGCCATGGGGGCTACACCTTC
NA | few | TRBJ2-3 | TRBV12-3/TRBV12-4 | CASSLALALTDTQYF | TGTGCCAGCAGTTTAGCCCTTGCGCTGACAGATACGCAGTATTTT
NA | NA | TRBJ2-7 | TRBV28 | CASGKAPYNEQYF | TGTGCCAGCGGGAAGGCGCCCTACAATGAGCAGTACTTC
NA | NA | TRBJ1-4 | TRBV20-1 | CSARQGATNEKLFF | TGCAGTGCTAGACAGGGAGCAACTAATGAAAAACTGTTTTTT
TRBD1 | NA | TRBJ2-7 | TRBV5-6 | CASKKPRDRAYEQYF | TGTGCCAGCAAGAAGCCCCGGGACAGAGCCTACGAGCAGTACTTC
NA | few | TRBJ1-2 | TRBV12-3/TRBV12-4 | CASSLEAGPASHGYTF | TGTGCCAGCAGTTTGGAGGCAGGGCCAGCCAGTCATGGCTACACCTTC
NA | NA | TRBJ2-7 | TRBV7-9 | CASSNRDIVPYEQYF | TGTGCCAGCAGCAACCGGGACATCGTACCCTACGAGCAGTACTTC
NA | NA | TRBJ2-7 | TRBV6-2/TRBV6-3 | CASGTGRNSYEQYF | TGTGCCAGCGGCACAGGTCGCAATTCCTACGAGCAGTACTTC
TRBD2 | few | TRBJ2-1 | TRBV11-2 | CASSLVAGGINEQFF | TGTGCCAGCAGCTTAGTAGCGGGAGGTATCAATGAGCAGTTCTTC
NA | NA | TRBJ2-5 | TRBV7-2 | CASSLEGETLYF | TGTGCCAGCAGCTTAGAGGGGGAGACCCTGTACTTC
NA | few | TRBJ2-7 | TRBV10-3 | CAISESAYYEQYF | TGTGCCATCAGTGAGTCGGCCTACTACGAGCAGTACTTC
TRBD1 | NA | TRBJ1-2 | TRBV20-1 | CSAPPGQGFGYTF | TGCAGTGCGCCACCGGGACAGGGTTTTGGCTACACCTTC
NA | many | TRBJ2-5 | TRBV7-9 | CASSLEVGSETQYF | TGTGCCAGCAGCTTAGAGGTCGGGTCGGAGACCCAGTACTTC
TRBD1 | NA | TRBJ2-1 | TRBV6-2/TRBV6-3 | CASSYPLGTGAYNEQFF | TGTGCCAGCAGTTACCCCCTCGGGACAGGGGCTTACAATGAGCAGTTCTTC
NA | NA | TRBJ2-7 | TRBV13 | CASNHTDTYEQYF | TGTGCCAGCAACCACACTGACACCTACGAGCAGTACTTC
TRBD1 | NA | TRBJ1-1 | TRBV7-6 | CASSVGGLAEAFF | TGTGCCAGCAGCGTAGGGGGCCTGGCTGAAGCTTTCTTT
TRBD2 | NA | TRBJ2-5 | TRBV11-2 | CASSLGGLAGEETQYF | TGTGCCAGCAGCTTAGGCGGACTAGCGGGAGAAGAGACCCAGTACTTC
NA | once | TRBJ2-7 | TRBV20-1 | CSASKPGVIYEQYF | TGCAGCGCTAGTAAGCCAGGGGTAATTTACGAGCAGTACTTC
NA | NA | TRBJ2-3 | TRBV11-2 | CASSFPDEMGPLPFTSTDTQYF | TGTGCCAGCAGCTTCCCAGACGAGATGGGTCCACTGCCCTTCACTAGCACAGATACGCAGTATTTT
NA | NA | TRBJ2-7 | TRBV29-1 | CSIAGSGYEQYF | TGCAGCATTGCAGGGAGTGGCTACGAGCAGTACTTC
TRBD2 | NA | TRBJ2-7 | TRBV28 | CASAKLAGVRVTYEQYF | TGTGCCAGCGCTAAACTAGCGGGAGTTCGGGTAACCTACGAGCAGTACTTC
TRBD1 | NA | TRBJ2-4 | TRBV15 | CATSSPRGQFTKNIQYF | TGTGCCACCAGCAGCCCCAGGGGGCAGTTCACCAAAAACATTCAGTACTTC
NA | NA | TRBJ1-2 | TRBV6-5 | CASSYGGPNYGYTF | TGTGCCAGCAGTTACGGGGGGCCCAACTATGGCTACACCTTT
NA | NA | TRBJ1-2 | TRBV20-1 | CSARDQKTYGYTF | TGCAGTGCTAGGGATCAGAAGACCTATGGCTACACCTTC
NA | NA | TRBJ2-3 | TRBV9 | CASSVEADTDTQYF | TGTGCCAGCAGCGTAGAGGCAGACACAGATACGCAGTATTTT
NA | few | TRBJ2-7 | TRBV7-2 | CASSATVLYEQYF | TGTGCCAGCAGCGCGACAGTTCTCTACGAGCAGTACTTC
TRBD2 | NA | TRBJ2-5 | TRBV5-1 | CASSKGLAGYQETQYF | TGCGCCAGCAGCAAAGGACTAGCGGGGTACCAAGAGACCCAGTACTTC
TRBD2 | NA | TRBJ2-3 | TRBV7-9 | CASSPRGLAGSSTDTQYF | TGTGCCAGCAGCCCAAGGGGACTAGCGGGTTCTAGCACAGATACGCAGTATTTT
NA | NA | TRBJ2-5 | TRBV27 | CASSLRFLAGEETQYF | TGTGCCAGCAGTTTACGGTTCCTTGCAGGGGAAGAGACCCAGTACTTC
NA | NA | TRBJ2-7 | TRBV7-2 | CASSSRSVVSYEQYF | TGTGCCAGCAGTTCCCGTTCGGTCGTCTCCTACGAGCAGTACTTC
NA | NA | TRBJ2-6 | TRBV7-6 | CASSSMTDSSGANVLTF | TGTGCCAGCAGCTCCATGACGGACAGCTCTGGGGCCAACGTCCTGACTTTC
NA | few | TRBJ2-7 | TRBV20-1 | CSATDIGEQYF | TGCAGTGCGACAGATATCGGGGAGCAGTACTTC